These 30 T cell receptor beta chains were all obtained from the same sample, sequenced in a study of preoperative IRX-2 immunotherapy in early breast cancer. The protocol was immunoSEQ multiplex PCR, while the TCRdb copy is restricted to in-frame clones and leaves out a portion. The repertoire holds around 88,000 clones, 86% seen once, with roughly 1.9% in the top ten. Treatment of the sample: preoperative locoregional IRX-2 cytokine immunotherapy. The sequencing here drew on tumor tissue, taken after IRX-2 immunotherapy. The receptors stem from a human donor with breast cancer.

The chain uses TRBV5-1 and TRBJ1-2; maybe TRBD1 (5 bases). V lost 0 bases and J 7 bases, leaving 16 bases between the germline ends. Germline lookup yields CDR1 SGHRS and CDR2 YFSETQ. The CDR3 covers 15 residues. The CDR3 protein is CASSLADKGMVGYTF. CDR3 sequence (DNA): TGCGCCAGCAGCTTGGCCGATAAGGGGATGGTTGGCTACACCTTC.

The genes are TRBV10-1 and TRBJ2-1; D is perhaps TRBD1 (6 bases). The CDR3 sequence is 14 residues long. V shed 0 bases and J shed 8 bases, with 11 bases lying between them. Germline loops: CDR1 WNHNN, CDR2 SYGVQD (reference sequence). CDR3 in amino acids: CASSESDAGDEQFF. The CDR3 DNA reads TGCGCCAGCAGTGAGTCCGACGCAGGGGATGAGCAGTTCTTC.

CDR3: CASTRGFHEAFF. DNA for the CDR3: TGTGCCAGCACCCGGGGTTTTCATGAAGCTTTCTTT. The chain employs TRBV28 and TRBJ1-1; no clear D. The CDR3 is 12 residues long. CDR1 and CDR2 from the germline V gene are MDHEN and SYDVKM. Deletions cut 7 bases from V and 7 bases from J, with 13 bases between.

The rearrangement uses TRBV10-2 and TRBJ2-3; 7 bases agree with TRBD1. Germline trimming cut 5 bases from V and 2 bases from J; bases unmatched to any gene: 4. Per the germline V gene, CDR1 is WSHSY and CDR2 is SAAADI. This CDR3 spans 14 amino acids. CDR3 loop: CASSPGTATDTQYF. CDR3 DNA: TGCGCCAGCAGTCCCGGGACAGCCACAGATACGCAGTATTTT.

The chain has TRBV19 and TRBJ1-1; 8 nucleotides align to TRBD1. This CDR3 region has 15 residues. The junction had 9 bases not matched to a gene; V was cut back by 8 bases and J by 1 base. In germline, CDR1 is LNHDA, CDR2 SQIVND (reference sequence). The DNA of the CDR3 is TGTGCCAGTCTTGGGAACAGGGGGTGGAACACTGAAGCTTTCTTT. Its protein is CASLGNRGWNTEAFF.

The chain couples TRBV6-8 to TRBJ2-3; D remains unclear. CDR1 and CDR2 (germline): MNHGY, SAAAGT. The CDR3 covers 15 residues. Trimming took 0 bases from V and 2 from J, leaving 9 bases between them. CDR3 in amino acids: CASSYSLRNTDTQYF. The CDR3 bases are TGTGCCAGCAGTTACTCGTTGCGGAACACAGATACGCAGTATTTT.

The table lists this clone with a few counts. The chain has TRBV28 and TRBJ1-2, with D possibly matching TRBD1 (6 bases). Germline CDR1 MDHEN, CDR2 SYDVKM. The CDR3 is 13 amino acids. Trimming shortened V by 6 bases and J by 2 bases, and 10 bases separated the two germline ends. CDR3 bases: TGTGCCAGCAGGGCCGGACAGAACTATGGCTACACCTTC. Translating it yields CASRAGQNYGYTF.

The J gene is TRBJ2-1, the V gene TRBV11-3; TRBD2 might be the D (7 bases). CDR1 is SGHNT, CDR2 YENEEA, per germline. The CDR3 runs 15 residues. Trimming removed 3 bases at V and 0 bases at J, with 9 bases between. CDR3 nucleotides: TGTGCCAGCAGCTTGGCGGGGGCCTCCTACAATGAGCAGTTCTTC. Translation: CASSLAGASYNEQFF. The whole variable domain, filled in from reference TRBV11-3 and TRBJ2-1, reads EAGVVQSPRYKIIEKKQPVAFWCNPISGHNTLYWYLQNLGQGPELLIRYENEEAVDDSQLPKDRFSAERLKGVDSTLKIQPAELGDSAVYLCASSLAGASYNEQFFGPGTRLTVL.

This chain joins TRBV19 and TRBJ2-7; 7 bases map to TRBD1. The CDR3 contains 14 residues. The germline V gene has CDR1 LNHDA and CDR2 SQIVND (reference sequence). V lost 2 bases to trimming and J lost 7 bases; unmatched junction nucleotides: 8. The CDR3 sequence is CASSIQGQETEQYF. Here the CDR3 DNA reads TGTGCCAGTAGTATACAAGGACAGGAGACGGAGCAGTACTTC.

This chain uses TRBV28 with TRBJ1-1, with D unclear. Trimming pared 2 bases from V and 1 base from J, leaving 17 bases between. Per the germline V gene, CDR1 is MDHEN and CDR2 is SYDVKM. This CDR3 spans 17 amino acids. In nucleotides, the CDR3 is TGTGCCAGCAGTTTACCGGCGGCTGTTAGGCGGAACACTGAAGCTTTCTTT. Protein: CASSLPAAVRRNTEAFF.

Here the CDR3 reads CASSQGQGGNTEAFF. CDR3 in DNA: TGTGCCAGCAGCCAAGGGCAGGGAGGGAACACTGAAGCTTTCTTT. The V and J genes are TRBV7-4 and TRBJ1-1; possible D gene TRBD1, 5 bases. This CDR3 has 15 amino acids. Trimming removed 5 bases at V and 1 base at J, with 14 bases between. Looked up from germline, CDR1 is SGHVT and CDR2 is SQSDAQ.

The V gene is TRBV11-3, the J gene TRBJ1-2, with a tentative D call TRBD1 (5 bases). Trimming left V 7 bases short and J 0 bases short, with 15 bases between. Looked up from germline, CDR1 is SGHNT and CDR2 is YENEEA. This CDR3 is built from 15 residues. The CDR3 nucleotides read TGTGCCAGCATCAAGGTGGGGGGTGCTAACTATGGCTACACCTTC. Amino acid sequence: CASIKVGGANYGYTF. Together with reference TRBV11-3 and TRBJ1-2, the CDR3 gives the full variable domain: EAGVVQSPRYKIIEKKQPVAFWCNPISGHNTLYWYLQNLGQGPELLIRYENEEAVDDSQLPKDRFSAERLKGVDSTLKIQPAELGDSAVYLCASIKVGGANYGYTFGSGTRLTVV.

Of note for this clone: The limits of the CDR3 on the DNA are not certain, so only TCRdb's listed CDR3 is given. V is TRBV7-5 and J is TRBJ2-5; the table gives TRBD2 as D, unverified against the DNA. TRBV7-5 represents a pseudogene. The CDR3 sequence runs 17 residues, both termini included. The CDR3 loop reads CASSASVGRGAGETQYF.

As DNA, the CDR3 is TGTGCCAGCAGTTTACTGACGGGAGTGTACGAGCAGTACTTC. Translating gives CASSLLTGVYEQYF. The chain joins TRBV28 to TRBJ2-7, with TRBD2 as a possible D gene (6 bases). Trimming took off 2 bases at V and 4 bases at J, with 12 bases between the two ends. The germline V gene has CDR1 MDHEN and CDR2 SYDVKM. The CDR3 is 14 residues long.

The rearrangement joins TRBV25-1 to TRBJ1-2; a weak D match, TRBD1 (6 bases). Germline CDR1 and CDR2: MGHDK and SYGVNS. The CDR3 consists of 13 residues. Trimming took off 7 bases at V and 6 bases at J, with 15 bases between the two ends. The CDR3 DNA sequence: TGTGCCAGCAACTTTGCAGGGGAGGATGGCTACACCTTC. This gives the protein CASNFAGEDGYTF.

J is TRBJ1-2 and V is TRBV7-7; tentatively, D is TRBD1 (5 bases). This CDR3 contains 14 residues. Trimming stripped 5 bases from V and 4 bases from J, with 14 bases between. CDR1 is SSHAT and CDR2 is FNYEAQ in the germline V gene (reference sequence). The CDR3 coding sequence is TGTGCCAGCAGCATAATATCCGGGGGCTATGGCTACACCTTC. Protein product: CASSIISGGYGYTF.

This clone showed up many times. This chain links TRBV6-8 with TRBJ1-2, with a possible D match to TRBD1 (5 bases). CDR1 and CDR2 (germline): MNHGY, SAAAGT. The CDR3 is made up of 14 amino acids. Trimming removed 6 bases from V and 4 bases from J, with 15 bases in between. The chain's CDR3 is CASRTWGLSYGYTF. The CDR3 nucleotides read TGTGCCAGCAGAACGTGGGGGTTGAGCTATGGCTACACCTTC.

This rearrangement joins TRBV28 to TRBJ2-7; 11 bases match TRBD2. The CDR3 is made up of 14 amino acids. CDR1 and CDR2 (germline): MDHEN, SYDVKM. V gave up 4 bases and J gave up 7 bases; unmatched junction bases: 6. CDR3: CASSSLAGAREQYF. The CDR3 bases are TGTGCCAGCAGTTCACTAGCGGGGGCTCGGGAGCAGTACTTC.

This clone was detected only once. J is TRBJ2-7 and V is TRBV19; D tentatively fits TRBD1 or TRBD2 (5 bases each). This CDR3 is 14 amino acids long. Trimming took 6 bases from V and 2 from J, leaving 14 bases between them. In germline, CDR1 is LNHDA, CDR2 SQIVND (reference sequence). CDR3 sequence: CASSGATNTYEQYF. CDR3 DNA sequence: TGTGCCAGTAGCGGGGCAACAAATACCTACGAGCAGTACTTC. Filled out from reference TRBV19 and TRBJ2-7, the complete variable domain reads DGGITQSPKYLFRKEGQNVTLSCEQNLNHDAMYWYRQDPGQGLRLIYYSQIVNDFQKGDIAEGYSVSREKKESFPLTVTSAQKNPTAFYLCASSGATNTYEQYFGPGTRLTVT.

V usage is TRBV5-1 and J usage is TRBJ2-7, with 9 bases fitting TRBD1. The length of the CDR3 is 14 residues. The germline gives CDR1 SGHRS, CDR2 YFSETQ. Trimming at V came to 4 bases and at J to 4 bases, leaving 6 bases not matched to a gene. The chain's CDR3 is CASSPGDREYEQYF. The CDR3 region has the DNA TGCGCCAGCAGCCCGGGGGACAGGGAATACGAGCAGTACTTC.

In this sample, this clone turned up once. This CDR3 is CATSRERVGDEKLFF. The CDR3 DNA sequence: TGTGCCACCAGCAGAGAGCGCGTGGGGGATGAAAAACTGTTTTTT. The V gene is TRBV15, the J gene TRBJ1-4, with D possibly matching TRBD1 (5 bases). The CDR3 sequence is 15 residues long. Germline loops: CDR1 LNHNV, CDR2 YYDKDF (reference sequence). V shed 0 bases and J shed 6 bases, with 11 bases lying between them.

The chain employs TRBV19 and TRBJ2-1; D perhaps matches TRBD2 (5 bases). From germline, CDR1 is LNHDA and CDR2 SQIVND (reference sequence). Trimming removed 7 bases at V and 5 bases at J, with 15 bases between. This CDR3 has 14 amino acids. Here the CDR3 reads CASTQGRYNNEQFF. The CDR3 nucleotides are TGTGCCAGTACCCAAGGGAGATACAACAATGAGCAGTTCTTC.

The chain couples TRBV29-1 to TRBJ1-2; D gene uncertain. CDR3 length equals 12 residues. CDR1 and CDR2 (germline): SQVTM, ANQGSEA. V gave up 3 bases and J gave up 0 bases, with 5 bases separating them. In DNA, the CDR3 is TGCAGCGTTGACAGAACTAACTATGGCTACACCTTC. It encodes CSVDRTNYGYTF.

The DNA for the CDR3 is TGTGCCAGCAGTTCACCTCCGGGGCCCCAGTACTTC. It encodes CASSSPPGPQYF. The chain links TRBV28 to TRBJ2-5; possibly TRBD1 or TRBD2 for D (5 bases each). V dropped 4 bases and J dropped 9 bases, with 12 bases sitting between them. CDR1 is MDHEN, CDR2 SYDVKM, per germline. The CDR3 runs to 12 residues.

DNA of the CDR3: TGCGCCAGCAGCCACTATGGCAATGAGCAGTTCTTC. This gives the protein CASSHYGNEQFF. The chain carries TRBV10-1 and TRBJ2-1; D unresolved. CDR3 length equals 12 residues. Per the germline V gene, CDR1 is WNHNN and CDR2 is SYGVQD (reference sequence). Deletions cut 6 bases from V and 6 bases from J, with 9 bases between.

This clone is a singleton in its sample. The V and J genes are TRBV5-1 and TRBJ1-5; D unresolved. Germline CDR1 is SGHRS and CDR2 is YFSETQ. The CDR3 extends over 14 amino acids. Trimming cost V 0 bases and J 1 base, with 5 bases left between them. CDR3 region: CASSLDMSNQPQHF. For the CDR3, the DNA is TGCGCCAGCAGCTTGGATATGAGCAATCAGCCCCAGCATTTT.

The chain links TRBV6-8 to TRBJ1-5; D is perhaps TRBD1 (6 bases). V was shortened by 10 bases and J by 3 bases, with 13 bases between the two germline ends. CDR1 and CDR2 from the germline V gene are MNHGY and SAAAGT. The CDR3 totals 13 residues. The CDR3 protein is CATARDTNQPQHF. CDR3 nucleotides: TGTGCCACAGCCCGGGACACCAATCAGCCCCAGCATTTT.

V and J are TRBV28 and TRBJ2-7; 7 bases agree with TRBD1. CDR1 MDHEN and CDR2 SYDVKM come from the germline V gene. The length of the CDR3 is 13 residues. The V and J ends lost 6 bases and 5 bases, in that order; junction bases with no gene match: 7. DNA of the CDR3: TGTGCCAGCAGCTTACAGGGGCCCCACGAGCAGTACTTC. As protein: CASSLQGPHEQYF.

This clone appeared once. The chain has TRBV15 and TRBJ2-7; D is uncertain. V was cut by 3 bases and J by 7 bases, with 19 bases left in between. Germline V gives CDR1 LNHNV, CDR2 YYDKDF (reference sequence). The CDR3 runs 15 residues. As DNA, the CDR3 is TGTGCCACCAGCAGCATTCCGGGCCCAATGGGGGAGCAGTACTTC. Encoded protein: CATSSIPGPMGEQYF.

The chain links TRBV30 to TRBJ1-2; the match to TRBD1 covers 7 bases. Germline lookup yields CDR1 GTSNPN and CDR2 SVGIG (reference sequence). After removal of 2 bases from V and 0 bases from J, the junction contained 3 bases not matched to a gene. The CDR3 runs to 14 residues. The CDR3 DNA reads as TGTGCCTGGAGTACACAGGGGACTAACTATGGCTACACCTTC. It translates to CAWSTQGTNYGYTF.